Below are 18 T cell receptor beta chains sequenced from a single sample in a study of blood T cells in healthy people across ages. The use of a sample-barcoded 5' primer and a J-beta primer mix characterized a second PCR of about 7 to 12 cycles. TCRdb independently ran MiXCR on the 5' RACE reads; one entry per CDR3 protein. The sample holds around 690,000 distinct CDR3 sequences, about 54% seen once. Source material: blood. These receptors were obtained from a man in his 60s in good health.

This clonotype was counted a few times. The chain is built from TRBV29-1 and TRBJ2-2, with 9 bases aligning to TRBD1. CDR3 length: 13 residues. The germline V gene has CDR1 SQVTM and CDR2 ANQGSEA. Losses at the gene ends were 7 bases for V and 7 bases for J; bases not matched to a gene: 7. CDR3 residues: CSGGQGSFGELFF. The DNA of the CDR3 is TGCAGCGGGGGACAGGGTTCTTTCGGGGAGCTGTTTTTT.

This sequence joins TRBV9 and TRBJ1-2; the D gene is possibly TRBD1 (6 bases). CDR3 size: 18 residues. V gave up 0 bases and J gave up 0 bases, with 18 bases separating them. Germline V CDR1 and CDR2: SGDLS, YYNGEE. The CDR3 here is CASSVEGGAFPPNYGYTF. The CDR3 DNA reads TGTGCCAGCAGCGTAGAGGGGGGCGCGTTCCCGCCTAACTATGGCTACACCTTC.

The V call is TRBV27, the J call TRBJ2-3, with 13 bases identical to TRBD2. After removal of 5 bases from V and 8 bases from J, the junction contained 4 bases not matched to a gene. CDR1 MNHEY and CDR2 SMNVEV come from the germline V gene (reference sequence). CDR3 size: 14 residues. CDR3 sequence reads: CASSTSGGAGTQYF. The CDR3 DNA reads as TGTGCCAGCAGTACTAGCGGGGGGGCCGGTACGCAGTATTTT.

V usage is TRBV6-6 and J usage is TRBJ2-1, with 9 bases that match TRBD2. V lost 7 bases and J lost 10; bases outside the gene matches: 20. There are 17 residues in the CDR3. CDR1 and CDR2 from the germline V gene are MNHNY and SVGAGI (reference sequence). The CDR3 nucleotides are TGTGCCAGCAATCCCCGCCCAGAGGGACTAGCCTTGAGAGAGCAGTTCTTC. Its translation is CASNPRPEGLALREQFF.

This clonotype has just a few counts. The chain combines TRBV20-1 with TRBJ2-1, with D unresolved. The CDR3 is 13 amino acids. Germline V gene data show CDR1 as DFQATT and CDR2 as SNEGSKA (reference sequence). V was cut by 5 bases and J by 5 bases, with 13 bases left in between. CDR3 DNA: TGCAGTGCTCCTGTACCAGGCCACAATGAGCAGTTCTTC. Residues: CSAPVPGHNEQFF.

CDR3 coding DNA: TGTGCCAGCAGCTTCCATAGCGGGGGGGCCACCGGGGAGCTGTTTTTT. It encodes CASSFHSGGATGELFF. The chain employs TRBV7-2 and TRBJ2-2; 11 bases are a match to TRBD2. The CDR3 is made up of 16 amino acids. Germline CDR1 and CDR2: SGHTA and FQGNSA. Unmatched junction bases numbered 4, after V lost 3 bases and J lost 4 bases.

V and J are TRBV7-2 and TRBJ1-6; no clear D. This CDR3 is 12 amino acids long. Per the germline V gene, CDR1 is SGHTA and CDR2 is FQGNSA. The V end lost 3 bases, the J end lost 7 bases, and 4 bases lay between the germline ends. CDR3 in amino acids: CASSFANSPLHF. In nucleotides, the CDR3 is TGTGCCAGCAGCTTCGCAAATTCACCCCTCCACTTT.

The chain employs TRBV2 and TRBJ2-3; the match to TRBD1 covers 11 bases. The J segment lost 10 bases and the V segment lost 3 bases, leaving 9 bases of the junction unmatched. CDR3 length: 15 amino acids. The germline V gene encodes CDR1 SNHLY and CDR2 FYNNEI. The CDR3 reads CASSEDRGRLEAQYF. For the CDR3, the DNA is TGTGCCAGCAGTGAGGACAGGGGGCGACTTGAAGCGCAGTATTTT.

J is TRBJ2-5 and V is TRBV11-2; D is unclear. The CDR3 extends over 15 amino acids. The V and J ends lost 4 bases and 2 bases respectively, with 14 bases between them. Germline values: CDR1 SGHAT, CDR2 FQNNGV. The CDR3 sequence: CASSSGRAGQETQYF. The DNA of the CDR3 is TGTGCCAGCAGCTCCGGTAGGGCAGGTCAAGAGACCCAGTACTTC.

The chain is built from TRBV6-5 and TRBJ1-5, with D maybe TRBD1 (6 bases). Germline CDR1 is MNHEY and CDR2 is SVGAGI. The CDR3 extends over 13 amino acids. V shed 7 bases and J shed 4 bases, with 11 bases lying between them. CDR3 protein: CASTRGRNQPQHF. CDR3 nucleotide sequence: TGTGCCAGCACTCGGGGGCGGAATCAGCCCCAGCATTTT.

In its sample, this clonotype was seen a few times. The chain joins TRBV7-2 to TRBJ2-3, with a weak D call TRBD2 (5 bases). The germline CDR1 and CDR2 sequences are SGHTA and FQGNSA. The CDR3 covers 15 residues. Trimming pared 2 bases from V and 2 bases from J, leaving 11 bases between. The CDR3 region is CASSLSERFTDTQYF. As DNA, the CDR3 is TGTGCCAGCAGCTTAAGTGAGCGGTTCACAGATACGCAGTATTTT. Filled out from reference TRBV7-2 and TRBJ2-3, the complete variable domain reads GAGVSQSPSNKVTEKGKDVELRCDPISGHTALYWYRQSLGQGLEFLIYFQGNSAPDKSGLPSDRFSAERTGGSVSTLTIQRTQQEDSAVYLCASSLSERFTDTQYFGPGTRLTVL.

This clonotype came up a few times. V gene TRBV20-1 combines with J gene TRBJ2-5; TRBD2 is a possible D gene (5 bases). CDR3 length: 12 amino acids. The germline V and J ends were trimmed by 6 bases and 2 bases, with 10 bases remaining between them. Per germline, CDR1 DFQATT and CDR2 SNEGSKA (reference sequence). The CDR3 loop reads CSARTLQETQYF. The CDR3 nucleotides are TGCAGTGCCCGGACTTTACAAGAGACCCAGTACTTC.

The rearrangement joins TRBV6-5 to TRBJ1-6; TRBD1 agrees at 10 bases. Germline V lookup: CDR1 MNHEY, CDR2 SVGAGI. V gave up 5 bases and J gave up 10 bases; unmatched junction bases: 11. The CDR3 is 16 amino acids. The CDR3 DNA is TGTGCCAGCAGTCGAAAGGCCGGGACAGGGGTGTCACCCCTCCACTTT. Its protein product is CASSRKAGTGVSPLHF.

The chain is built from TRBV18 and TRBJ2-1; the D is unclear. This CDR3 comprises 16 residues. V lost 2 bases to trimming and J lost 0 bases, with 11 bases between them. The germline gives CDR1 KGHSH, CDR2 LQKENI. Here the CDR3 reads CASSPGPTGSYNEQFF. Written as DNA, the CDR3 is TGTGCCAGCTCACCAGGACCTACGGGCTCCTACAATGAGCAGTTCTTC.

This chain connects TRBV7-9 to TRBJ1-6, with D perhaps TRBD1 (5 bases). CDR3 length equals 16 residues. V was clipped by 4 bases and J by 7 bases, with 17 bases between them. Germline CDR1 is SEHNR and CDR2 is FQNEAQ (reference sequence). CDR3 DNA: TGTGCCAGCAGCTCCCGGGACCGTCCCTTCAATTCACCCCTCCACTTT. Translating gives CASSSRDRPFNSPLHF.

This chain connects TRBV20-1 to TRBJ2-4; 7 bases match TRBD1. The CDR3 length is 14 residues. CDR1 DFQATT and CDR2 SNEGSKA come from the germline V gene (reference sequence). V was pared by 6 bases and J by 7 bases, with 12 bases of the junction left unmatched. In DNA, the CDR3 is TGCAGTGCCGCCAAGACAGGGACGGCGAACATTCAGTACTTC. It encodes CSAAKTGTANIQYF.

CDR3 region: CASSLVPQGNYGYTF. Written as DNA, the CDR3 is TGTGCCAGCAGCCTAGTCCCCCAGGGTAACTATGGCTACACCTTC. This chain joins TRBV7-9 and TRBJ1-2; D might be TRBD1 (5 bases). Germline assignment: CDR1 SEHNR and CDR2 FQNEAQ (reference sequence). The ends were cut back, 5 bases at V and 1 base at J, with 14 bases in the middle. This CDR3 has 15 amino acids. Full variable domain (outside the CDR3, taken from reference TRBV7-9 and TRBJ1-2): DTGVSQNPRHKITKRGQNVTFRCDPISEHNRLYWYRQTLGQGPEFLTYFQNEAQLEKSRLLSDRFSAERPKGSFSTLEIQRTEQGDSAMYLCASSLVPQGNYGYTFGSGTRLTVV.

The chain couples TRBV9 to TRBJ2-6, with D possibly TRBD1 on 6 matching bases. The length of the CDR3 is 17 residues. Per germline, CDR1 SGDLS and CDR2 YYNGEE. The V gene lost 3 bases and the J gene lost 0 bases, with 13 bases spanning the gap. DNA for the CDR3: TGTGCCAGCAGCGCCAGCGGACAGAGCTCTGGGGCCAACGTCCTGACTTTC. Protein: CASSASGQSSGANVLTF.